The source of this T cell receptor beta chain is a study of T-cell reconstitution after alpha-beta-depleted transplantation in children (dated by TCRdb to between 2015 and 2016). About the investigation overall: T-cell immune reconstitution after TCRalphabeta/CD19-depleted allogeneic hematopoietic cell transplantation in children was quantitatively tracked in the study by means of TCR repertoire profiling.

The library was generated by PCR. Instrument on record: Illumina HiSeq 2500. Molecular barcoding was employed in the preparation of TCR libraries, with unique molecular identifiers being used to normalize TCRbeta repertoire quantification. TCRdb cleaned the public reads at Q25 with fastp, built clones with MiXCR and kept in-frame beta chains. Each entry is one CDR3 protein sequence, shown with its most common DNA and genes. This sample comprises about 540,000 distinct CDR3 sequences, around 17% of them detected only once. About 3.1% of the sample comes from the top ten. At the junction V is shortened by 3 bases and J by 3 bases, with 12 bases in between. The germline V gene (reference sequence) provides CDR1 SEHNR and CDR2 FQNEAQ. The CDR3 contains 15 residues, cysteine and phenylalanine counted. The only DNA kept is the CDR3, 45 bases in frame from the first base. With regard to this clonotype: The antigen this receptor binds is unknown. Base qualities are missing; no much larger clone stands one base away.

This clonotype originated in a human donor who donated a stem cell graft to a child with acute lymphoblastic leukemia. Sequences were derived from PBMCs from the stem cell graft donor, sampled from the stem cell graft. The sequence links TRBV7-9 to TRBJ2-1, and perhaps TRBD2 as D gene, on 5 matching bases. The sequence in DNA is TGTGCCAGCAGCTTTCCCCCTAGCAGCTACAATGAGCAGTTCTTC. Translated, this is CASSFPPSSYNEQFF. The full variable domain, completed from the reference TRBV7-9 and TRBJ2-1 proteins outside the CDR3, reads DTGVSQNPRHKITKRGQNVTFRCDPISEHNRLYWYRQTLGQGPEFLTYFQNEAQLEKSRLLSDRFSAERPKGSFSTLEIQRTEQGDSAMYLCASSFPPSSYNEQFFGPGTRLTVL.